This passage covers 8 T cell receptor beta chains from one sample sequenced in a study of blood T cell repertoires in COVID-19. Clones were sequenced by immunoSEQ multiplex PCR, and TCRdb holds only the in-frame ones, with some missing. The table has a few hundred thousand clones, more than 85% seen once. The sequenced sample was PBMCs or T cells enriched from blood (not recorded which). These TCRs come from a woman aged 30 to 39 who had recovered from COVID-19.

As DNA, the CDR3 is TGTGCCAGCAGTCAGGACAGTTACTATGGCTACACCTTC. Translated: CASSQDSYYGYTF. V and J are TRBV6-5 and TRBJ1-2; a possible D gene is TRBD1 (6 bases). This CDR3 spans 13 amino acids. V shed 5 bases and J shed 3 bases, with 10 bases lying between them. Germline V lookup: CDR1 MNHEY, CDR2 SVGAGI.

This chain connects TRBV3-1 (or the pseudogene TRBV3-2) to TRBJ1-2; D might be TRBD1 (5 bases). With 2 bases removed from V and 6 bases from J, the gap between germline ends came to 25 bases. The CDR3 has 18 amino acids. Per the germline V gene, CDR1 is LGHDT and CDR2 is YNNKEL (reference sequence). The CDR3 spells CASSQPRGAQGLLHGYTF. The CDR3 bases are TGTGCCAGCAGCCAACCCAGAGGGGCCCAGGGACTCCTTCATGGCTACACCTTC.

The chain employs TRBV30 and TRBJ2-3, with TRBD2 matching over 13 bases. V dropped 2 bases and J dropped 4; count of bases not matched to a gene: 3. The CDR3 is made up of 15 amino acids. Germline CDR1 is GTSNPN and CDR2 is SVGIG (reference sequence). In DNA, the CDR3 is TGTGCCTGGAGTCTACTAGCGGGGGGGGCAGATACGCAGTATTTT. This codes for CAWSLLAGGADTQYF. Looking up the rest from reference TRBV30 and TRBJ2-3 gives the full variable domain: SQTIHQWPATLVQPVGSPLSLECTVEGTSNPNLYWYRQAAGRGLQLLFYSVGIGQISSEVPQNLSASRPQDRQFILSSKKLLLSDSGFYLCAWSLLAGGADTQYFGPGTRLTVL.

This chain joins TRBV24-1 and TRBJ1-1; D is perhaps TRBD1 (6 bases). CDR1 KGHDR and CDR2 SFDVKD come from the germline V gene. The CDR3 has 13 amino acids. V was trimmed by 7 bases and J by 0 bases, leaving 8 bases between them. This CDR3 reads CATRDRMNTEAFF. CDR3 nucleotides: TGTGCCACCAGGGACAGAATGAACACTGAAGCTTTCTTT.

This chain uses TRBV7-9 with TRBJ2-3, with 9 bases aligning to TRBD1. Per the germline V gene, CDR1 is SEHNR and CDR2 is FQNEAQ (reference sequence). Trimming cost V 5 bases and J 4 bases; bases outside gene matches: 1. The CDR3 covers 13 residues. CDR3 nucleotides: TGTGCCAGCAGCGACAGGGGGGCAGATACGCAGTATTTT. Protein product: CASSDRGADTQYF.

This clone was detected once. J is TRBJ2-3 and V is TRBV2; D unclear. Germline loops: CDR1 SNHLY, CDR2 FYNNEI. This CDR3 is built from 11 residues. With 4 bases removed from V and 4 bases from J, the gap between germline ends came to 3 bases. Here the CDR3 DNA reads TGTGCCAGCAGTGTAGCAGATACGCAGTATTTT. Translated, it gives CASSVADTQYF.

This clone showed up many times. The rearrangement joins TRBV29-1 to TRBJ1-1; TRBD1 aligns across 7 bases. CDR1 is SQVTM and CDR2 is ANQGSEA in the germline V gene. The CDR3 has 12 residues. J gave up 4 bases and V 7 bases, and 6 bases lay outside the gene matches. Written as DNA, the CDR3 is TGCAGCGGAGGCAGACAGGGCACTGAAGCTTTCTTT. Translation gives CSGGRQGTEAFF. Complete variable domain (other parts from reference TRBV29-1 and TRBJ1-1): SAVISQKPSRDICQRGTSLTIQCQVDSQVTMMFWYRQQPGQSLTLIATANQGSEATYESGFVIDKFPISRPNLTFSTLTVSNMSPEDSSIYLCSGGRQGTEAFFGQGTRLTVV.

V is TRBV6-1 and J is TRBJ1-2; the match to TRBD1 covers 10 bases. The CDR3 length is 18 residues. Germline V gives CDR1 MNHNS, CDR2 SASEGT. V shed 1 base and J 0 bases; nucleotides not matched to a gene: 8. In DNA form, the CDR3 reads TGTGCCAGCAGTGAAGACACGGGACAGGGGCGAGCTAACTATGGCTACACCTTC. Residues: CASSEDTGQGRANYGYTF.